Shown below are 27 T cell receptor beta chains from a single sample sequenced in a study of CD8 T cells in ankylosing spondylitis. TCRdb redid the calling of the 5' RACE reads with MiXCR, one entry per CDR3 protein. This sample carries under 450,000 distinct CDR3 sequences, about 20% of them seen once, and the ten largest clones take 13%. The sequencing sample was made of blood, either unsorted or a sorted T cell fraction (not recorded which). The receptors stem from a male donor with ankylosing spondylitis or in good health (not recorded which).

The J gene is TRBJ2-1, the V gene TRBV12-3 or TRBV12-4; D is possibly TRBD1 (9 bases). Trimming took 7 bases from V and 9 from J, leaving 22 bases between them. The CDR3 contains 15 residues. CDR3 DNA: TGTGCCAGCACCTTAGCGGGGACAGGGACCGGTGAGCAGTTCTTC. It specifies CASTLAGTGTGEQFF.

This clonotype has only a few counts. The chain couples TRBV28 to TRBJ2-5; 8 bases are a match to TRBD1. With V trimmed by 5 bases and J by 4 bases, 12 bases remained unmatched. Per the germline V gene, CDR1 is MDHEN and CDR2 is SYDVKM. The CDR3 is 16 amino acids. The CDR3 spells CASSPRTGKSRETQYF. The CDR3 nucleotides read TGTGCCAGCAGTCCGCGGACAGGGAAATCCCGAGAGACCCAGTACTTC.

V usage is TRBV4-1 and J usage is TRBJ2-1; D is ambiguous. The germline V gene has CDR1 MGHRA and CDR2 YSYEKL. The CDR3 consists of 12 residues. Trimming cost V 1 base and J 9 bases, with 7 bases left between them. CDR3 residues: CASSQVSAEQFF. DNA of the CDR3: TGCGCCAGCAGCCAAGTTTCCGCTGAGCAGTTCTTC.

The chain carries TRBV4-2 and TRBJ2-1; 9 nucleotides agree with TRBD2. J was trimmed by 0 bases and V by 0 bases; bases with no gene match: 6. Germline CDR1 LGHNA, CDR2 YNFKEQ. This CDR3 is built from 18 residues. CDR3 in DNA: TGTGCCAGCAGCCAAGATCCCCGGCGGGGGGGCTCCTACAATGAGCAGTTCTTC. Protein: CASSQDPRRGGSYNEQFF.

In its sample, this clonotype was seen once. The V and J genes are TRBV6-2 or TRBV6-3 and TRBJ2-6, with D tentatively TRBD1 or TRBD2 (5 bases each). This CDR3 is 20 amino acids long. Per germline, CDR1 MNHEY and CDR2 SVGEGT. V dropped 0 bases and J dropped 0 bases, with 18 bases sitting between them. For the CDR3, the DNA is TGTGCCAGCAGTTACTCCCCAGGGCCAGGAGGAAGCTCTGGGGCCAACGTCCTGACTTTC. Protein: CASSYSPGPGGSSGANVLTF.

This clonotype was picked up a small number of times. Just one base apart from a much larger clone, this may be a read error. The CDR3 DNA is TGTGCCAGCAGCCCGGGACAGGACTCCTACGAGCAGTACTTC. It codes for CASSPGQDSYEQYF. The rearrangement joins TRBV11-2 to TRBJ2-7, with 8 bases matching TRBD1. Looked up from germline, CDR1 is SGHAT and CDR2 is FQNNGV. The CDR3 loop spans 14 amino acids. Trimming took 5 bases from V and 0 from J; bases not matched to a gene: 3.

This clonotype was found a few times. The CDR3 region is CASSLERALGGNTEAFF. In nucleotides, the CDR3 is TGTGCCAGCAGCTTGGAAAGGGCATTGGGAGGGAACACTGAAGCTTTCTTT. The V and J genes are TRBV7-9 and TRBJ1-1; D is uncertain. V gave up 3 bases and J gave up 1 base, with 18 bases separating them. The CDR3 runs 17 residues. The germline CDR1 and CDR2 sequences are SEHNR and FQNEAQ (reference sequence).

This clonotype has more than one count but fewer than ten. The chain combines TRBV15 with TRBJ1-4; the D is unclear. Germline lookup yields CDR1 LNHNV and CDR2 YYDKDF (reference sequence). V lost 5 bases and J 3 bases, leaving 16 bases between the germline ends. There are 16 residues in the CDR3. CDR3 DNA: TGTGCCACCAGCCCAGAGGATGGAGCCCCTAATGAAAAACTGTTTTTT. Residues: CATSPEDGAPNEKLFF. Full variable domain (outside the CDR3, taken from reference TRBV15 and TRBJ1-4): DAMVIQNPRYQVTQFGKPVTLSCSQTLNHNVMYWYQQKSSQAPKLLFHYYDKDFNNEADTPDNFQSRRPNTSFCFLDIRSPGLGDTAMYLCATSPEDGAPNEKLFFGSGTQLSVL.

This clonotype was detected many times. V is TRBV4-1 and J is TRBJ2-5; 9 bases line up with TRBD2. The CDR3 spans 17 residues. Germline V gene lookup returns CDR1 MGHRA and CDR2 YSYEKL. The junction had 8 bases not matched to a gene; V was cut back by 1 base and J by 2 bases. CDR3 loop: CASSQVFPSGVQETQYF. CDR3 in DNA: TGCGCCAGCAGCCAAGTTTTTCCTAGCGGGGTTCAAGAGACCCAGTACTTC.

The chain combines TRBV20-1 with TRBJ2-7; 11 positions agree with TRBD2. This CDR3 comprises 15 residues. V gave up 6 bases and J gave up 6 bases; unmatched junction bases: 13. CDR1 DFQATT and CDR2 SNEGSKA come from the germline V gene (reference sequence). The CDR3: CSAPLAGGGRFEQYF. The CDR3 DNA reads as TGCAGTGCACCCCTAGCGGGGGGCGGTAGGTTCGAGCAGTACTTC.

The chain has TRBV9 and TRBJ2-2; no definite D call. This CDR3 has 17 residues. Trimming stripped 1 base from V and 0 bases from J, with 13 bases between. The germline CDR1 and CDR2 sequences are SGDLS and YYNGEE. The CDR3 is CASSVSSFGSNTGELFF. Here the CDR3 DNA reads TGTGCCAGCAGCGTAAGTTCGTTCGGTTCGAACACCGGGGAGCTGTTTTTT.

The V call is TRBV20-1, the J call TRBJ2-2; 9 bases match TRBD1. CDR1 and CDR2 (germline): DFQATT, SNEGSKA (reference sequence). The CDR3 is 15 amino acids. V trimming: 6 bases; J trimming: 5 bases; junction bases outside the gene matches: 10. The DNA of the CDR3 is TGCAGTGCCGAACCGGGACAGGGATCTACCGGGGAGCTGTTTTTT. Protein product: CSAEPGQGSTGELFF.

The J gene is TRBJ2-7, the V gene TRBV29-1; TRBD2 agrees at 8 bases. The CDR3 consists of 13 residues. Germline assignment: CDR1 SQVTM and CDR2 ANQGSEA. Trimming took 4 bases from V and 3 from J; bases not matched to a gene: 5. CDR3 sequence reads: CSVVARGGYEQYF. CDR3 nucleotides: TGCAGCGTTGTTGCTCGGGGGGGCTACGAGCAGTACTTC.

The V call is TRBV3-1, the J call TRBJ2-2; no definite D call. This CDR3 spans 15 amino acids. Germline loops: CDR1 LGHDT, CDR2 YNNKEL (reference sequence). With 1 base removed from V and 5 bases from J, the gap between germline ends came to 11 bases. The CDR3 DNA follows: TGTGCCAGCAGCCAAGGCCCTGACCGGACCGGGGAGCTGTTTTTT. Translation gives CASSQGPDRTGELFF.

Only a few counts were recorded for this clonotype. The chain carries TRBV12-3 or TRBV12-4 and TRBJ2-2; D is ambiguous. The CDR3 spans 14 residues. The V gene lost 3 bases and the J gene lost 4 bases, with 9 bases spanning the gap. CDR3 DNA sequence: TGTGCCAGCAGTTTTCCAGATGGCACCGGGGAGCTGTTTTTT. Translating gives CASSFPDGTGELFF.

The CDR3 DNA reads TGCGCCAGCAGCCCACACCGGGCAAACCCTGGGGAGCAGTTCTTC. The encoded protein is CASSPHRANPGEQFF. The chain links TRBV5-1 to TRBJ2-1, with no clear D. The germline V gene has CDR1 SGHRS and CDR2 YFSETQ. V shed 4 bases and J shed 10 bases, with 21 bases lying between them. This CDR3 contains 15 residues.

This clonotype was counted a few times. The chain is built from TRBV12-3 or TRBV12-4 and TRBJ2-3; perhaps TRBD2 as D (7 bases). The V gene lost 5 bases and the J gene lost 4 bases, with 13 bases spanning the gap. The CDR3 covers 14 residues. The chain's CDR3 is CASSETGGADTQYF. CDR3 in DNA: TGTGCCAGCAGTGAGACGGGGGGCGCAGATACGCAGTATTTT.

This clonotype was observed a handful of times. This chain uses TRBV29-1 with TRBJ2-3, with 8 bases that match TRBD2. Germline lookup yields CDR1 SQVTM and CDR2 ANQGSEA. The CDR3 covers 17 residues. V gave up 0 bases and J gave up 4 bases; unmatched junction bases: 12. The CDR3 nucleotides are TGCAGCGTTGAAGACCCCGATGGCGGGGGGTGGTCAGATACGCAGTATTTT. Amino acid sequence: CSVEDPDGGGWSDTQYF.

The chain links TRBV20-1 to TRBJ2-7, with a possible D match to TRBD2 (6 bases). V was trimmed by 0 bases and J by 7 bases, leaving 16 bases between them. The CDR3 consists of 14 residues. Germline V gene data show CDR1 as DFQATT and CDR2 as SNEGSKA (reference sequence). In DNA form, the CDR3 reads TGCAGTGCTAGAGATTTTGGCGGGACGTGGGAGCAGTACTTC. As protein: CSARDFGGTWEQYF.

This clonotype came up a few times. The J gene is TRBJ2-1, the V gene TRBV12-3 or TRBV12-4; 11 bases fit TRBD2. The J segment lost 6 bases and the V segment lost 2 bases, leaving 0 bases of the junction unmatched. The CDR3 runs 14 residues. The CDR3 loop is CASSLLAGGNEQFF. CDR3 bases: TGTGCCAGCAGTTTACTAGCGGGGGGCAATGAGCAGTTCTTC.

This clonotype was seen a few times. CDR3 nucleotide sequence: TGTGCCAGCAGTTCCGGGACAGGGAACCAGCCCCAGCATTTT. This gives the protein CASSSGTGNQPQHF. The rearrangement links TRBV12-3 or TRBV12-4 to TRBJ1-5; 9 bases fit TRBD1. Unmatched junction bases numbered 5, after V lost 4 bases and J lost 7 bases. The CDR3 consists of 14 residues.

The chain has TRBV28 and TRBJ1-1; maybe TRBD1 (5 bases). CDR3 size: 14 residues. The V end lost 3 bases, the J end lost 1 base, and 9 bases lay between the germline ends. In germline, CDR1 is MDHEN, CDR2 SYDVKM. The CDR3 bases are TGTGCCAGCAGTTTCAGGGTTACGAACACTGAAGCTTTCTTT. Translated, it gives CASSFRVTNTEAFF.

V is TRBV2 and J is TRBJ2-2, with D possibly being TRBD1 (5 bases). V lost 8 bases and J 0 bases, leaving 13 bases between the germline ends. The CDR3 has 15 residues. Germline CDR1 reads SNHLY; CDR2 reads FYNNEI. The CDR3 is CASLVDSPNTGELFF. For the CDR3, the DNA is TGTGCCAGCTTGGTTGACAGCCCGAACACCGGGGAGCTGTTTTTT.

CDR3 sequence: CSERGAGNEQFF. Here the CDR3 DNA reads TGCAGCGAGAGAGGGGCGGGCAATGAGCAGTTCTTC. This rearrangement joins TRBV29-1 to TRBJ2-1; D may be TRBD1 or TRBD2 (5 bases each). Per the germline V gene, CDR1 is SQVTM and CDR2 is ANQGSEA. CDR3 length: 12 amino acids. V was shortened by 7 bases and J by 6 bases, with 13 bases between the two germline ends.

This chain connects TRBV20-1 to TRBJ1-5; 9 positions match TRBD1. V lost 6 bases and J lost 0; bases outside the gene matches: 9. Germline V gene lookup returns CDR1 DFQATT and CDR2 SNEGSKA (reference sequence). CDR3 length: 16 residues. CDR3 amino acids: CSANHRDRASNQPQHF. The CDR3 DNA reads TGCAGTGCAAATCACCGGGACAGGGCTAGCAATCAGCCCCAGCATTTT.

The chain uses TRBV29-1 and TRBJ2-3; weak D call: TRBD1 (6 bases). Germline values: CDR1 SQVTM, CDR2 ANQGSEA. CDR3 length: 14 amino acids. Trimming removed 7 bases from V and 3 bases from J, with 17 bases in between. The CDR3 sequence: CSAYRVVGTDTQYF. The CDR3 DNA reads TGCAGCGCCTACAGGGTGGTGGGGACAGATACGCAGTATTTT.

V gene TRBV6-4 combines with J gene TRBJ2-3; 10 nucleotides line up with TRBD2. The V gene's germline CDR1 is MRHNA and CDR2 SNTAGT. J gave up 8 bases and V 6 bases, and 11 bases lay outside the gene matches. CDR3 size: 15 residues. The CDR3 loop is CASSERGGGQGTQYF. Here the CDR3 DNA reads TGTGCCAGCAGCGAGCGGGGGGGTGGACAAGGTACGCAGTATTTT.